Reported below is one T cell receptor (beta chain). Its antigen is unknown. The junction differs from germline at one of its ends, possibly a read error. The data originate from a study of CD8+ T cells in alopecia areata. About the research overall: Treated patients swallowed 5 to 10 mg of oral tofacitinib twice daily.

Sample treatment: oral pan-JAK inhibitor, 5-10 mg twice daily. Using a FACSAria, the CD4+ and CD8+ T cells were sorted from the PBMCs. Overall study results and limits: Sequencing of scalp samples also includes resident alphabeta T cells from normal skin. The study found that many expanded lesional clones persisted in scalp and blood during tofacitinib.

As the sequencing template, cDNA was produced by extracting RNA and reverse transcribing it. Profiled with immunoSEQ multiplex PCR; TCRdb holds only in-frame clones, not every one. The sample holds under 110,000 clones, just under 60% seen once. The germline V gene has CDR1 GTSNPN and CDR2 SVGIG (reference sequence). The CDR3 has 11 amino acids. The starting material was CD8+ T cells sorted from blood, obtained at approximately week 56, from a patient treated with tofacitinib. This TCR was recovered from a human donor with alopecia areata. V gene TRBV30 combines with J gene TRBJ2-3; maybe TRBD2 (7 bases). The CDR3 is CTWGRGDTQYF. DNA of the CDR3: TGTACCTGGGGGAGGGGGGATACGCAGTATTTT.